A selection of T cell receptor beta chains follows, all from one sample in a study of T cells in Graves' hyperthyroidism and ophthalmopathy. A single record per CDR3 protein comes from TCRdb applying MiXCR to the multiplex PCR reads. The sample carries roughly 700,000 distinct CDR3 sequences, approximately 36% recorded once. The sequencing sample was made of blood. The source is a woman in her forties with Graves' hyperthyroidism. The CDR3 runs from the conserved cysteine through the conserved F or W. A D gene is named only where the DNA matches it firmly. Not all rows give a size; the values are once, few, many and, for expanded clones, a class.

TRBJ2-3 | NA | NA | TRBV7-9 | TGTGCCAGCAGCTTAGCGAATTCGGATACGCAGTATTTT | CASSLANSDTQYF
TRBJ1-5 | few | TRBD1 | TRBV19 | TGTGCCACCGGGGACAGGAGCTTTTATAGCAATCAGCCCCAGCATTTT | CATGDRSFYSNQPQHF
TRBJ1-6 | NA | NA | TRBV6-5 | TGTGCCATCAGTTACGGGCGGGATTCACCCCTCCACTTT | CAISYGRDSPLHF
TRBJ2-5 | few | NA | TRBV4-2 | TGTGCCAGCAGCCAAGATCGAGCATTCCAAGAGACCCAGTACTTC | CASSQDRAFQETQYF
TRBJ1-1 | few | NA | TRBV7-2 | TGTGCCAGCAGCTTAGGTTGGAAACCTGAAGCTTTCTTT | CASSLGWKPEAFF
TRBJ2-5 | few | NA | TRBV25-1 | TGTGCCAGCAGTGTCCAGACAGCGCTAGGGGAGACCCAGTACTTC | CASSVQTALGETQYF
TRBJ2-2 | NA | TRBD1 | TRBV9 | TGTGCCAGCAGCGAGGGACAGCGTGCGAACACCGGGGAGCTGTTTTTT | CASSEGQRANTGELFF
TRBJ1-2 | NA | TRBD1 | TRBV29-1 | TGCAGCACTGGGACAGGGCCAGTCTATGGCTACACCTTC | CSTGTGPVYGYTF
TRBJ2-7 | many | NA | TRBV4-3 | TGCGCCAGCAGCAACGGGCCTTCCTCCTACGAGCAGTACTTC | CASSNGPSSYEQYF
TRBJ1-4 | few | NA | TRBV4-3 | TGCGCCAGCAGCCAAGATAGGACAGTCTTTAATGAAAAACTGTTTTTT | CASSQDRTVFNEKLFF
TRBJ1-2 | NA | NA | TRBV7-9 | TGTGCCAGCAGCTCCCCCTTGGGGCTGACAGGTCCTGAGGGTGGCTACACCTTC | CASSSPLGLTGPEGGYTF
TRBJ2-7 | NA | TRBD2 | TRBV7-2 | TGTGCCAGCAGCTTGGGCCCATCTAGCGGGGGCCACAAAGTCGAGCAGTACTTC | CASSLGPSSGGHKVEQYF
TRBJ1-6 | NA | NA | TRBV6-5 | TGTGCCAGCAGTTACTCGATTTCGGCCGCTTTTAATTCACCCCTCCACTTT | CASSYSISAAFNSPLHF
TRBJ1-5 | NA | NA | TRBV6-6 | TGTGCCAGCGGTCGACTAAGGACAGATAGCAATCAGCCCCAGCATTTT | CASGRLRTDSNQPQHF
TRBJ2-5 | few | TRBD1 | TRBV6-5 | TGTGCCAGCAGGACAGGGGGACTAAGAAAAGAGACCCAGTACTTC | CASRTGGLRKETQYF
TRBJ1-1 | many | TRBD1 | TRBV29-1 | TGCAGCGCAATAACAGGGGCTCGAATGAACACTGAAGCTTTCTTT | CSAITGARMNTEAFF
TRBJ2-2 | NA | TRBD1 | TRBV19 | TGTGCCAGTTCCCGACAGGGGAGGAACACCGGGGAGCTGTTTTTT | CASSRQGRNTGELFF
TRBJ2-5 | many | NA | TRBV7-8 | TGTGCCAGCAGCTTAGTCGGCGGGGCGGTCCAAGAGACCCAGTACTTC | CASSLVGGAVQETQYF
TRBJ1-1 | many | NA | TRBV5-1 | TGCGCCAGCAGCTTAAGCCTAAGTACCATGAACACTGAAGCTTTCTTT | CASSLSLSTMNTEAFF
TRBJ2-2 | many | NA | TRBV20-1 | TGCAGTGCTCCGGAGAACACCGGGGAGCTGTTTTTT | CSAPENTGELFF
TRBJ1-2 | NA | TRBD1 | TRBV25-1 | TGTGCCAGCAGGGGAACAGGGGGCTACGGTGGCTACACCTTC | CASRGTGGYGGYTF
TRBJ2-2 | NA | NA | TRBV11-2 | TGTGCCAGCAGCTCCCCGGGACGGATAGACACCGGGGAGCTGTTTTTT | CASSSPGRIDTGELFF
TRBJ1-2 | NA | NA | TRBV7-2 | TGTGCCAGCCTCGGGCCGGGAGATGGCTACACCTTC | CASLGPGDGYTF
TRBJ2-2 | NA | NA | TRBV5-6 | TGTGCCAGCAGCCCTACCGGGCCCACCGGGGAGCTGTTTTTT | CASSPTGPTGELFF
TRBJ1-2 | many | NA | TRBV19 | TGTGCCAGTAGTCTCCAGGGGAAGACTAACTATGGCTACACCTTC | CASSLQGKTNYGYTF
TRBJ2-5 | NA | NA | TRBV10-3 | TGTGCCATCAGTGAGTCGAGTGGGGGGCCAAAAGAGACCCAGTACTTC | CAISESSGGPKETQYF
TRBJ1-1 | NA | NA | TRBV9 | TGTGCCAGCAGCAACCTTCCGACCGACAGAGAGTACACTGAAGCTTTCTTT | CASSNLPTDREYTEAFF
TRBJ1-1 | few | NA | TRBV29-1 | TGCAGCGTTGACAGGGAGGAAGCTTTCTTT | CSVDREEAFF
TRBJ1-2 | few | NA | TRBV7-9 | TGTGCCAGCTCACAGGCAGAAGATGGCTACACCTTC | CASSQAEDGYTF
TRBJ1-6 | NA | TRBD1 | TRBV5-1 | TGCGCCAGCAGCTTGGTGGGACAGGGGGAAAATTCACCCCTCCACTTT | CASSLVGQGENSPLHF
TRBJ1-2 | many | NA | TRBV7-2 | TGTGCCAGCAGCTCCTCAGGGACCTATGGCTACACCTTC | CASSSSGTYGYTF
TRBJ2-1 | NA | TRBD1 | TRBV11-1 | TGTGCCAGCAGCGCGACGGGGGACAGGGCCTCTTACAATGAGCAGTTCTTC | CASSATGDRASYNEQFF
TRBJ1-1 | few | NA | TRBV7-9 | TGTGCCAGCAGCTTAGCGGCAGGGCGGATAGAAGCCACTGAAGCTTTCTTT | CASSLAAGRIEATEAFF
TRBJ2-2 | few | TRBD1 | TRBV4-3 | TGCGCCAGCAGCCAGAGAGGGACAGGGGAAAACACCGGGGAGCTGTTTTTT | CASSQRGTGENTGELFF
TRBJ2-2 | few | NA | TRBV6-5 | TGTGCCAGCAGTTCCCCAGGGAACAGGGTGGATACCGGGGAGCTGTTTTTT | CASSSPGNRVDTGELFF
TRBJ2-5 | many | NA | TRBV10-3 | TGTGCCATCAGTGAGAGGCTAGGAGATCAAGAGACCCAGTACTTC | CAISERLGDQETQYF
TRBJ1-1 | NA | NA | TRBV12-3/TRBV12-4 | TGTGCCAGCAGTTTAACGGCAGGGACAAACACTGAAGCTTTCTTT | CASSLTAGTNTEAFF
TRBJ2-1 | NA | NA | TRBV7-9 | TGTGCCAGCAGCTCTCAGGGGCTATCCTACAATGAGCAGTTCTTC | CASSSQGLSYNEQFF
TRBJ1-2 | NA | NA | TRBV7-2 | TGTGCCAGCAGCTTATTCGGTCTCGGGGGTGGCTACACCTTC | CASSLFGLGGGYTF
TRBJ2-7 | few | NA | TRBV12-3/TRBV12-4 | TGTGCCAGCAGTGGGGGGGACACCTCCTACGAGCAGTACTTC | CASSGGDTSYEQYF
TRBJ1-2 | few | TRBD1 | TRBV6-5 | TGTGCCGTGTTAGATGCCGGGACAGGGATCTATGGCTACACCTTC | CAVLDAGTGIYGYTF
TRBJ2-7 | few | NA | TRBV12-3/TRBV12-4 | TGTGCCAGCAGTCTACAGGAGTGGCCCTCCTACGAGCAGTACTTC | CASSLQEWPSYEQYF
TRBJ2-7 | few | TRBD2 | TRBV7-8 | TGTGCCAGCAGCCGGGAGTTATATGGACTAGTCATCCCCGAGCAGTACTTC | CASSRELYGLVIPEQYF
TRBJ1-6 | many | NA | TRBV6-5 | TGTGCCAGCAGTGAATGGGGTCCGCCCCGCTCACCCCTCCACTTT | CASSEWGPPRSPLHF
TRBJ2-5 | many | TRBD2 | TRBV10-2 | TGCGCCAGCAGTGAAGCAGGACTAGCGGGAGATGGAGTTCCGGAGACCCAGTACTTC | CASSEAGLAGDGVPETQYF
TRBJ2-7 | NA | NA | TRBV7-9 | TGTGCCAGCAGTCCCAGGGGCCTCACGGGGAAGATCTCCTACGAGCAGTACTTC | CASSPRGLTGKISYEQYF
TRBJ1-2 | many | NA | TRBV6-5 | TGTGCCAGCAGGATCGGGCCAGAGAAACTTGACACCTTC | CASRIGPEKLDTF
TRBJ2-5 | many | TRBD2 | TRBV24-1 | TGTGCCACTGGGGAGGGGCCCCAAGAGACCCAGTACTTC | CATGEGPQETQYF
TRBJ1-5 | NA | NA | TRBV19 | TGTGCCAGTAGTCGGGGGGTTCAGCCCCAGCATTTT | CASSRGVQPQHF
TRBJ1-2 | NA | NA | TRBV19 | TGTGCCAGTAGTATTGCGGGACACCCATATGGCTACACCTTC | CASSIAGHPYGYTF
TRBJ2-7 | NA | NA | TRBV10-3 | TGTGCCAGCAGTCCGGGACAACTTTACGAGCAGCACTTC | CASSPGQLYEQHF
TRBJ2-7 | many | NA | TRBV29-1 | TGCAGCGTTGAGGCCCCCGGGGACTACGAGCAGTACTTC | CSVEAPGDYEQYF
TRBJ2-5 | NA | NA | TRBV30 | TGTGCCTGGAGTGTAGGCGGGACCCAGTACTTC | CAWSVGGTQYF
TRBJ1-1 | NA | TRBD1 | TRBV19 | TGTGCCAGCAGCTTTCCCCCCGACAGGGGGAACACTGAAGCTTTCTTT | CASSFPPDRGNTEAFF